The 6 T cell receptor beta chains presented below share a single source sample, sequenced in a study of T cell responses to AZD1222 COVID-19 vaccine. Repertoires were generated with immunoSEQ multiplex PCR, while TCRdb's copy carries only in-frame clones and drops some. This sample has roughly 83,000 clones, with more than 75% found just once. The sample was peripheral blood, taken on day 0 of AZD1222 vaccination. The receptors stem from an adult in good health.

The V and J genes are TRBV19 and TRBJ1-4; 7 bases line up with TRBD1. Germline CDR1 is LNHDA and CDR2 is SQIVND (reference sequence). With 5 bases clipped from V and 8 bases from J, the junction kept 11 bases outside the gene matches. This CDR3 contains 15 residues. The CDR3 sequence is CASSSHRGRREKLFF. CDR3 in DNA: TGTGCCAGTAGTTCCCACAGGGGTCGTAGGGAAAAACTGTTTTTT. Variable domain in full (rest from reference TRBV19 and TRBJ1-4): DGGITQSPKYLFRKEGQNVTLSCEQNLNHDAMYWYRQDPGQGLRLIYYSQIVNDFQKGDIAEGYSVSREKKESFPLTVTSAQKNPTAFYLCASSSHRGRREKLFFGSGTQLSVL.

The chain has TRBV7-9 and TRBJ2-7; D is ambiguous. The CDR3 runs to 15 residues. V shed 5 bases and J shed 0 bases, with 14 bases lying between them. The V gene's germline CDR1 is SEHNR and CDR2 FQNEAQ (reference sequence). The CDR3 nucleotides are TGTGCCAGCAGCCATCCCATCGAGTCCTCCTACGAGCAGTACTTC. Its protein is CASSHPIESSYEQYF.

The chain has TRBV10-3 and TRBJ1-5; D gene ambiguous. The CDR3 runs to 12 residues. Germline lookup yields CDR1 ENHRY and CDR2 SYGVKD. The V gene lost 5 bases and the J gene lost 0 bases, with 2 bases spanning the gap. The CDR3 DNA follows: TGTGCCATCAGTAATAGCAATCAGCCCCAGCATTTT. The encoded protein is CAISNSNQPQHF.

This chain uses TRBV27 with TRBJ1-6; D call uncertain. Germline-derived CDR1 and CDR2 are MNHEY and SMNVEV (reference sequence). The CDR3 loop spans 15 amino acids. Deletions cut 2 bases from V and 7 bases from J, with 12 bases between. The CDR3 sequence: CASSLLAGNNSPLHF. For the CDR3, the DNA is TGTGCCAGCAGTTTACTTGCGGGGAACAATTCACCCCTCCACTTT.

This chain uses TRBV7-8 with TRBJ1-1; D is perhaps TRBD1 (5 bases). The CDR3 has 14 residues. The V gene lost 3 bases and the J gene lost 5 bases, with 13 bases spanning the gap. Germline V gene data show CDR1 as SGHVS and CDR2 as FQNEAQ. The DNA of the CDR3 is TGTGCCAGCAGCTTCCAGGGAGGAGATACTGAAGCTTTCTTT. Protein sequence: CASSFQGGDTEAFF.

The genes are TRBV2 and TRBJ1-5; D unresolved. Germline V gives CDR1 SNHLY, CDR2 FYNNEI. The V end was cut by 4 bases, the J end by 2 bases, with 12 bases between. This CDR3 is built from 15 residues. This CDR3 is CASSGFGTGNQPQHF. In DNA, the CDR3 is TGTGCCAGCAGTGGTTTTGGAACGGGCAATCAGCCCCAGCATTTT.